This TCR beta chain was observed in a study of T cell repertoires in cytomegalovirus infection. The overall study: TCR beta signatures that were public indicated CMV infection and matching HLA type.

Germline CDR1 SGHTA, CDR2 FQGNSA. Trimming at V came to 1 base and at J to 4 bases, leaving 1 base not matched to a gene. The CDR3 consists of 14 residues. TCRdb re-called the reads through MiXCR, storing one row per CDR3 protein. The sample lists around 210,000 distinct CDR3 sequences; approximately 7% were seen once. This clonotype has ten or more counts. Its antigen is not identified. Study results and limitations: In two of eight donors, the top clonotype was HLA-C-restricted CMV-specific.

This sequence originates from a human donor in good health (CMV status not recorded). Some clones in this sample may be carry-over from other donors' samples. J is TRBJ2-7 and V is TRBV7-2, with 10 bases lining up with TRBD2. The specimen sequenced was PBMCs. Here the CDR3 DNA reads TGTGCCAGCAGCTTAGGTAGCGGGGGGTACGAGCAGTACTTC. Protein sequence: CASSLGSGGYEQYF.